A single sample is the source of the 28 T cell receptor beta chains below, sequenced in a study of blood T cell repertoires in COVID-19. Profiled with immunoSEQ multiplex PCR; TCRdb holds only in-frame clones, not every one. The sample yields 200,000 to 250,000 clones, less than 90% seen once. Sequencing input: peripheral blood. Every receptor here comes from a man aged 30-40 years with active or convalescent COVID-19.

CDR3 loop: CASSQGANQAFF. CDR3 DNA sequence: TGCGCCAGCAGCCAAGGGGCTAATCAAGCTTTCTTT. The gene calls are TRBV4-1 and TRBJ1-1, with unresolved D. V was cut by 1 base and J by 9 bases, with 9 bases left in between. CDR1 and CDR2 (germline): MGHRA, YSYEKL. The CDR3 runs to 12 residues.

The rearrangement joins TRBV21-1 to TRBJ1-1. TRBV21-1 represents a pseudogene. This CDR3 spans 13 amino acids. CDR3 protein: CASSKGAGTEAFF. CDR3 DNA: TGTGCCAGCAGCAAAGGGGCGGGAACTGAAGCTTTCTTT.

This chain uses TRBV6-2 or TRBV6-3 with TRBJ2-5; D possibly corresponds to TRBD1 (6 bases). The CDR3 covers 12 residues. The germline V gene encodes CDR1 MNHEY and CDR2 SVGEGT. V shed 5 bases and J shed 7 bases, with 11 bases lying between them. The CDR3 coding sequence is TGTGCCAGCAGTACAGGGTTTGCGACCCAGTACTTC. This encodes CASSTGFATQYF.

The chain has TRBV29-1 and TRBJ2-2, with D perhaps TRBD2 (6 bases). Germline CDR1 SQVTM, CDR2 ANQGSEA. This CDR3 spans 12 amino acids. V shed 7 bases and J shed 4 bases, with 10 bases lying between them. CDR3 nucleotide sequence: TGCAGCGGGCGGGGAACCACCGGGGAGCTGTTTTTT. This translates into CSGRGTTGELFF.

This rearrangement joins TRBV7-2 to TRBJ2-1; 7 bases align to TRBD2. Germline loops: CDR1 SGHTA, CDR2 FQGNSA. The CDR3 runs 15 residues. The V gene end was trimmed by 1 base and the J gene end by 3 bases; junction bases not matched to a gene: 3. The CDR3 loop is CASSLVRGGYNEQFF. The CDR3 DNA sequence: TGTGCCAGCAGCTTAGTGCGCGGGGGCTACAATGAGCAGTTCTTC.

This chain joins TRBV27 and TRBJ1-4, with 8 bases lining up with TRBD1. J was trimmed by 8 bases and V by 1 base; bases with no gene match: 6. The CDR3 loop spans 15 amino acids. Per the germline V gene, CDR1 is MNHEY and CDR2 is SMNVEV (reference sequence). The CDR3 is CASSLFQGAREKLFF. The CDR3 DNA sequence: TGTGCCAGCAGTTTATTCCAGGGGGCTAGGGAAAAACTGTTTTTT.

This clone was seen once. The CDR3 DNA sequence: TGCGCCAGCAGCCCAGGACTAGCGGAGGCTACAATTGTCTTGGAGCAGTTCTTC. Its translation: CASSPGLAEATIVLEQFF. The genes are TRBV4-3 and TRBJ2-1, with 10 bases lining up with TRBD2. This CDR3 has 18 amino acids. V shed 4 bases and J 10 bases; nucleotides not matched to a gene: 19. Germline values: CDR1 LGHNA, CDR2 YSLEER.

The rearrangement links TRBV6-5 to TRBJ2-7; TRBD1 agrees at 8 bases. V shed 4 bases, J shed 2 bases, and the junction held 10 bases outside the gene matches. The CDR3 spans 16 residues. Germline-derived CDR1 and CDR2 are MNHEY and SVGAGI. This CDR3 is CASSSAGGQGAYEQYF. CDR3 DNA sequence: TGTGCCAGCAGTTCCGCAGGGGGCCAGGGGGCCTACGAGCAGTACTTC.

This chain uses TRBV4-3 with TRBJ2-7; 12 bases agree with TRBD2. With V trimmed by 0 bases and J by 2 bases, 11 bases remained unmatched. The CDR3 is 19 amino acids. The germline V gene has CDR1 LGHNA and CDR2 YSLEER. The CDR3 coding sequence is TGCGCCAGCAGCCAAGATAGGACTAGCGGGACACAATCCCCCTACGAGCAGTACTTC. This translates into CASSQDRTSGTQSPYEQYF.

The J gene is TRBJ1-1, the V gene TRBV11-3, with D perhaps matching TRBD1 (5 bases). Germline values: CDR1 SGHNT, CDR2 YENEEA. The CDR3 spans 13 residues. V lost 5 bases, J lost 2 bases, and 9 bases lay in between. The CDR3 sequence: CASSLQGNTEAFF. In DNA form, the CDR3 reads TGTGCCAGCAGCCTTCAGGGAAACACTGAAGCTTTCTTT.

V and J are TRBV2 and TRBJ1-4; D gene uncertain. Per the germline V gene, CDR1 is SNHLY and CDR2 is FYNNEI. CDR3 length: 13 amino acids. Deletions cut 8 bases from V and 6 bases from J, with 13 bases between. CDR3 in DNA: TGTGCCAGCCGATCGGACTCAGATGAAAAACTGTTTTTT. Its protein is CASRSDSDEKLFF.

The chain carries TRBV28 and TRBJ1-6; D remains unclear. V was pared by 2 bases and J by 9 bases, with 11 bases between. Germline V CDR1 and CDR2: MDHEN, SYDVKM. This CDR3 comprises 14 residues. The CDR3 DNA reads as TGTGCCAGCAGTTTAGGGCAGGCCCTTTCACCCCTCCACTTT. It codes for CASSLGQALSPLHF.

This clone was seen only a few times. The genes are TRBV7-2 and TRBJ2-5, with a tentative D call TRBD2 (6 bases). Trimming removed 6 bases at V and 3 bases at J, with 14 bases between. Looked up from germline, CDR1 is SGHTA and CDR2 is FQGNSA. The CDR3 runs to 14 residues. CDR3 protein: CASRLRPSEETQYF. CDR3 bases: TGTGCCAGCAGGCTAAGGCCTAGCGAAGAGACCCAGTACTTC.

The chain employs TRBV15 and TRBJ1-5, with D perhaps TRBD1 (5 bases). CDR1 is LNHNV and CDR2 is YYDKDF in the germline V gene (reference sequence). The CDR3 contains 16 residues. Trimming took off 5 bases at V and 9 bases at J, with 23 bases between the two ends. CDR3 sequence: CATSAGGLTGGAPQHF. CDR3 in DNA: TGTGCCACCAGCGCCGGGGGGTTAACGGGGGGAGCGCCCCAGCATTTT.

This chain uses TRBV19 with TRBJ1-5; weak D call: TRBD1 (6 bases). Per germline, CDR1 LNHDA and CDR2 SQIVND (reference sequence). V gave up 1 base and J gave up 2 bases, with 12 bases separating them. The CDR3 sequence is 16 residues long. The DNA for the CDR3 is TGTGCCAGTAGTATAGTAGGGGGTGTGGGCAATCAGCCCCAGCATTTT. Translated: CASSIVGGVGNQPQHF.

The rearrangement joins TRBV6-5 to TRBJ2-3, with TRBD1 matching 8 bases. The ends lost 6 bases at V and 6 bases at J; junction bases unmatched: 2. Germline CDR1 MNHEY, CDR2 SVGAGI. The CDR3 sequence is 12 residues long. CDR3 sequence: CASRDRVDTQYF. The CDR3 DNA sequence: TGTGCCAGCAGGGACAGGGTGGATACGCAGTATTTT.

The genes are TRBV4-1 and TRBJ2-3; 7 bases agree with TRBD2. J lost 4 bases, V lost 2 bases, and 9 bases had no gene match. Germline CDR1 is MGHRA and CDR2 is YSYEKL. The CDR3 is 16 amino acids. The chain's CDR3 is CASSQKYGGGADTQYF. CDR3 DNA: TGCGCCAGCAGCCAAAAGTATGGGGGAGGGGCAGATACGCAGTATTTT.

The chain links TRBV5-6 to TRBJ1-2, with D unresolved. CDR1 and CDR2 from the germline V gene are SGHDT and YYEEEE. The CDR3 spans 16 residues. Trimming stripped 0 bases from V and 2 bases from J, with 14 bases between. The CDR3 coding sequence is TGTGCCAGCAGCTTGGGGCTGAGAGGCGCCAACTATGGCTACACCTTC. Translated: CASSLGLRGANYGYTF.

As concerns this clone: Additional DNA sequences in this sample encode the identical CDR3. The V and J genes are TRBV12-3 or TRBV12-4 and TRBJ1-5, with D unclear. The germline V and J ends were trimmed by 6 bases and 2 bases, with 8 bases remaining between them. The length of the CDR3 is 13 residues. The CDR3 here is CASSFGGNQPQHF. CDR3 sequence (DNA): TGTGCCAGCAGCTTCGGGGGCAATCAGCCCCAGCATTTT.

This clone appeared a single time. V gene TRBV30 combines with J gene TRBJ1-2; maybe TRBD1 (5 bases). Germline loops: CDR1 GTSNPN, CDR2 SVGIG (reference sequence). With 4 bases removed from V and 4 bases from J, the gap between germline ends came to 25 bases. The CDR3 is 17 residues long. The CDR3, as DNA: TGTGCCTGGACCCCAAAAGGGAGGGGCAGCCGGACCTATGGCTACACCTTC. It translates to CAWTPKGRGSRTYGYTF.

The genes are TRBV4-1 and TRBJ1-6; 9 bases agree with TRBD1. The trim removed 4 bases at V and 11 bases at J, leaving 9 bases unmatched. Germline V gene lookup returns CDR1 MGHRA and CDR2 YSYEKL. This CDR3 contains 15 residues. In DNA form, the CDR3 reads TGCGCCAGCAGCCCCCGGGACAGGGAGGTGGCACCCCTCCACTTT. Translated: CASSPRDREVAPLHF.

This sequence joins TRBV24-1 and TRBJ2-1, with 8 bases matching TRBD2. Unmatched junction bases numbered 15, after V lost 5 bases and J lost 7 bases. This CDR3 contains 17 residues. Per germline, CDR1 KGHDR and CDR2 SFDVKD. The CDR3 DNA reads as TGTGCCACCAGTGCACCCACGGGGCGGGGGGTGAAGAATGAGCAGTTCTTC. Translating it yields CATSAPTGRGVKNEQFF.

The chain combines TRBV6-5 with TRBJ1-1; 11 bases fit TRBD1. J lost 10 bases, V lost 6 bases, and 13 bases had no gene match. The CDR3 spans 15 residues. CDR1 is MNHEY and CDR2 is SVGAGI in the germline V gene. The CDR3 reads CASSSGQGARTSAFF. Written as DNA, the CDR3 is TGTGCCAGCAGCTCCGGACAGGGGGCGCGGACATCAGCTTTCTTT.

This chain connects TRBV7-9 to TRBJ2-1; possibly TRBD2 for D (6 bases). CDR1 and CDR2 from the germline V gene are SEHNR and FQNEAQ (reference sequence). The V end lost 6 bases, the J end lost 1 base, and 16 bases lay between the germline ends. The CDR3 consists of 16 residues. The CDR3 DNA follows: TGTGCCAGCAGTCAATCAATAGCGGAATCCTACAATGAGCAGTTCTTC. Translating gives CASSQSIAESYNEQFF.

This chain uses TRBV9 with TRBJ2-7; the match to TRBD2 covers 7 bases. The CDR3 covers 16 residues. Germline V gene sequence: CDR1 SGDLS, CDR2 YYNGEE. V lost 2 bases and J lost 6; bases outside the gene matches: 14. This CDR3 reads CASSVEAGDLTVEQYF. The CDR3 DNA follows: TGTGCCAGCAGCGTTGAGGCGGGAGATCTAACCGTCGAGCAGTACTTC.

This clone has only a few counts. Here the CDR3 reads CASSLAPGLLVDEQYF. DNA of the CDR3: TGCGCCAGCAGCTTGGCCCCGGGACTGTTAGTCGACGAGCAGTACTTC. V is TRBV5-1 and J is TRBJ2-7; possible D gene TRBD2, 6 bases. This CDR3 is 16 amino acids long. The germline V and J ends were trimmed by 0 bases and 5 bases, with 18 bases remaining between them. CDR1 is SGHRS, CDR2 YFSETQ, per germline.

This sequence joins TRBV3-1 (or the pseudogene TRBV3-2) and TRBJ2-1; tentative D call: TRBD2 (6 bases). Trimming removed 4 bases from V and 4 bases from J, with 17 bases in between. The CDR3 covers 16 residues. Per germline, CDR1 LGHDT and CDR2 YNNKEL (reference sequence). Written as DNA, the CDR3 is TGTGCCAGCAGCCGCGGGACTCCAGCCACGTACAATGAGCAGTTCTTC. This gives the protein CASSRGTPATYNEQFF.

The rearrangement links TRBV28 to TRBJ2-7, with a tentative D call TRBD2 (6 bases). Trimming stripped 7 bases from V and 6 bases from J, with 10 bases between. The CDR3 spans 11 residues. Per germline, CDR1 MDHEN and CDR2 SYDVKM. CDR3 sequence (DNA): TGTGCCAGCACCCTGGGGGGCGAGCAGTACTTC. Translated, it gives CASTLGGEQYF.